This T cell receptor beta chain was found in a study of blood T cells in healthy people across ages. Study information: Researchers report that template switching captured about one barcoded beta molecule per two T cells.

V lost 0 bases and J 1 base, leaving 16 bases between the germline ends. This CDR3 has 17 amino acids. Germline lookup yields CDR1 DFQATT and CDR2 SNEGSKA (reference sequence). Primers used in a second PCR of about 7 to 12 cycles were a sample-barcoded 5' primer and a J-beta primer mix. TCRdb independently ran MiXCR on the 5' RACE reads; one entry per CDR3 protein. The sample carries 850,000 to 950,000 distinct CDR3 sequences, 25% to 35% recorded once. Sequenced input: blood. V usage is TRBV20-1 and J usage is TRBJ1-5; the D is unclear. The receptor was isolated from a woman older than 75 in good health. The CDR3 sequence: CSARDRRSDRSNQPQHF. For the CDR3, the DNA is TGCAGTGCTAGAGATAGGAGATCCGATCGGAGCAATCAGCCCCAGCATTTT.